The 32 T cell receptor beta chains below come from one sample, sequenced in a study of blood T cells in healthy people across ages. Next came a second PCR, run for roughly 6 to 11 cycles, which used a sample-barcoded 5' primer along with a J-beta primer mix. TCRdb reprocessed the 5' RACE reads via MiXCR and lists one record per CDR3 protein. The sample lists approximately 760,000 distinct CDR3 sequences; around 25% were seen once. These same records also appear under a second study, on T cells of mothers and their children.

Sequencing was done on a sample of blood. The receptors were sampled from a boy aged 10-17 years in good health.

The chain employs TRBV5-1 and TRBJ1-4; D possibly corresponds to TRBD1 (5 bases). The CDR3 totals 15 residues. Germline V CDR1 and CDR2: SGHRS, YFSETQ. Deletions cut 3 bases from V and 8 bases from J, with 17 bases between. The CDR3 loop is CASSSSTGRGEKLFF. The CDR3 DNA is TGCGCCAGCAGCTCGTCTACGGGACGAGGGGAAAAACTGTTTTTT.

This chain links TRBV6-5 with TRBJ2-1; D is possibly TRBD2 (6 bases). CDR1 is MNHEY, CDR2 SVGAGI, per germline. V lost 6 bases, J lost 1 base, and 13 bases lay in between. This CDR3 is built from 15 residues. Here the CDR3 reads CASSSGTPSYNEQFF. CDR3 sequence (DNA): TGTGCCAGCAGCTCCGGGACTCCTTCCTACAATGAGCAGTTCTTC.

The rearrangement uses TRBV18 and TRBJ2-1; D might be TRBD1 (6 bases). Trimming removed 2 bases at V and 2 bases at J, with 22 bases between. Germline V gene lookup returns CDR1 KGHSH and CDR2 LQKENI. The CDR3 is 19 amino acids. This CDR3 reads CASSPDGASGDPPYNEQFF. DNA for the CDR3: TGTGCCAGCTCACCAGATGGAGCTTCAGGGGACCCTCCCTACAATGAGCAGTTCTTC.

V and J are TRBV20-1 and TRBJ1-3; 9 nucleotides match TRBD1. The ends lost 2 bases at V and 7 bases at J; junction bases unmatched: 6. The CDR3 contains 14 residues. The germline gives CDR1 DFQATT, CDR2 SNEGSKA (reference sequence). CDR3 DNA sequence: TGCAGTGCTAGACCCGGGACAGGGACTAACACCATATATTTT. It translates to CSARPGTGTNTIYF.

This clonotype has more than one count but fewer than ten. The CDR3 sequence is CSVRGGRDTDTQYF. DNA of the CDR3: TGCAGCGTGCGAGGGGGTAGGGACACAGATACGCAGTATTTT. The chain joins TRBV29-1 to TRBJ2-3; D possibly corresponds to TRBD1 (6 bases). CDR3 length: 14 amino acids. Trimming took 6 bases from V and 2 from J, leaving 15 bases between them. Germline CDR1 is SQVTM and CDR2 is ANQGSEA.

The genes are TRBV7-2 and TRBJ1-5; D uncertain. The CDR3 contains 14 residues. Germline values: CDR1 SGHTA, CDR2 FQGNSA. Trimming shortened V by 5 bases and J by 0 bases, and 8 bases separated the two germline ends. The CDR3 reads CASSLDYSNQPQHF. The CDR3 DNA is TGTGCCAGCAGCCTCGACTATAGCAATCAGCCCCAGCATTTT.

J is TRBJ2-5 and V is TRBV14, with TRBD2 identical over 7 bases. Unmatched junction bases numbered 10, after V lost 2 bases and J lost 1 base. CDR3 length: 17 amino acids. In germline, CDR1 is SGHDN, CDR2 FVKESK. The CDR3 DNA sequence: TGTGCCAGCAGCCAAATTTGGTTGGCTAGCGGCCAAGAGACCCAGTACTTC. It specifies CASSQIWLASGQETQYF. Looking up the rest from reference TRBV14 and TRBJ2-5 gives the full variable domain: EAGVTQFPSHSVIEKGQTVTLRCDPISGHDNLYWYRRVMGKEIKFLLHFVKESKQDESGMPNNRFLAERTGGTYSTLKVQPAELEDSGVYFCASSQIWLASGQETQYFGPGTRLLVL.

The V and J genes are TRBV29-1 and TRBJ1-1, with 10 bases that match TRBD1. Germline values: CDR1 SQVTM, CDR2 ANQGSEA. After removal of 5 bases from V and 5 bases from J, the junction contained 5 bases not matched to a gene. This CDR3 region has 13 residues. The DNA of the CDR3 is TGCAGCGTTTCCGGGACAGGGGAAACTGAAGCTTTCTTT. Amino acids: CSVSGTGETEAFF. Variable domain in full (rest from reference TRBV29-1 and TRBJ1-1): SAVISQKPSRDICQRGTSLTIQCQVDSQVTMMFWYRQQPGQSLTLIATANQGSEATYESGFVIDKFPISRPNLTFSTLTVSNMSPEDSSIYLCSVSGTGETEAFFGQGTRLTVV.

There are a few counts of this clonotype. The chain is built from TRBV14 and TRBJ2-5; 8 nucleotides agree with TRBD2. The J call is doubtful: the DNA matches TRBJ2-7 better. The germline CDR1 and CDR2 sequences are SGHDN and FVKESK. CDR3 length: 14 amino acids. The CDR3 nucleotides read TGTGCCAGCAGCCAAGCCAGCGGGAGCTACGAGCAGTACTTC. As protein: CASSQASGSYEQYF.

This chain uses TRBV2 with TRBJ2-1; 8 bases map to TRBD2. The CDR3 totals 14 residues. V shed 4 bases and J 3 bases; nucleotides not matched to a gene: 2. Germline V lookup: CDR1 SNHLY, CDR2 FYNNEI. In DNA form, the CDR3 reads TGTGCCAGCAGTGGAGCGGGAGACTACAATGAGCAGTTCTTC. This gives the protein CASSGAGDYNEQFF.

This clonotype was counted once. V is TRBV5-6 and J is TRBJ2-3, with TRBD2 matching 8 bases. The CDR3 spans 15 residues. Trimming removed 1 base from V and 9 bases from J; junction bases left unmatched: 10. In germline, CDR1 is SGHDT, CDR2 YYEEEE. The CDR3 nucleotides are TGTGCCAGCAGCTTGTTTGGGACTAGTTCGGGCACGCAGTATTTT. Encoded protein: CASSLFGTSSGTQYF.

The chain links TRBV29-1 to TRBJ2-5; TRBD1 might be the D (6 bases). The CDR3 is 13 amino acids. From germline, CDR1 is SQVTM and CDR2 ANQGSEA. V gave up 6 bases and J gave up 3 bases, with 14 bases separating them. CDR3 loop: CSVRTAFEETQYF. DNA of the CDR3: TGCAGCGTCCGGACAGCTTTCGAAGAGACCCAGTACTTC. Full variable domain (outside the CDR3, taken from reference TRBV29-1 and TRBJ2-5): SAVISQKPSRDICQRGTSLTIQCQVDSQVTMMFWYRQQPGQSLTLIATANQGSEATYESGFVIDKFPISRPNLTFSTLTVSNMSPEDSSIYLCSVRTAFEETQYFGPGTRLLVL.

This clonotype was found a few times. The chain carries TRBV11-2 and TRBJ1-2; D call uncertain. The CDR3 has 15 residues. V lost 1 base and J 3 bases, leaving 12 bases between the germline ends. CDR1 SGHAT and CDR2 FQNNGV come from the germline V gene. In DNA, the CDR3 is TGTGCCAGCAGCTTAGCGGGGAACTCCTACTATGGCTACACCTTC. It translates to CASSLAGNSYYGYTF.

This clonotype was counted a few times. The J gene is TRBJ1-4, the V gene TRBV10-3; D uncertain. Germline V gene data show CDR1 as ENHRY and CDR2 as SYGVKD. The germline V and J ends were trimmed by 3 bases and 4 bases, with 6 bases remaining between them. The length of the CDR3 is 13 residues. Here the CDR3 reads CAISDSFNEKLFF. The CDR3 nucleotides are TGTGCCATCAGTGATAGTTTTAATGAAAAACTGTTTTTT.

In this sample, this clonotype turned up a few times. The chain has TRBV6-5 and TRBJ2-7, with 11 bases that match TRBD2. J lost 4 bases, V lost 9 bases, and 8 bases had no gene match. Germline CDR1 and CDR2: MNHEY and SVGAGI. The CDR3 consists of 14 residues. CDR3 nucleotides: TGTGCCAGTACTACCGGGACTAGCGGTTACGAGCAGTACTTC. Protein sequence: CASTTGTSGYEQYF.

This clonotype showed up just a few times. The V gene is TRBV12-3 or TRBV12-4, the J gene TRBJ2-5; D is unclear. The J call is doubtful: the DNA matches TRBJ2-1 better. This CDR3 comprises 14 residues. CDR3 sequence: CASSLRATYNEQFF. DNA for the CDR3: TGTGCCAGCAGTTTAAGAGCAACCTACAATGAGCAGTTCTTC.

The chain has TRBV4-3 and TRBJ2-3, with D hard to call. Looked up from germline, CDR1 is LGHNA and CDR2 is YSLEER. V was cut by 0 bases and J by 2 bases, with 12 bases left in between. This CDR3 contains 16 residues. CDR3 in DNA: TGCGCCAGCAGCCAAGATACGCAGCGTACCACAGATACGCAGTATTTT. This gives the protein CASSQDTQRTTDTQYF.

The rearrangement uses TRBV4-3 and TRBJ1-2, with TRBD1 as a possible D gene (6 bases). Trimming stripped 2 bases from V and 4 bases from J, with 14 bases between. Germline V CDR1 and CDR2: LGHNA, YSLEER. This CDR3 is 15 amino acids long. In DNA, the CDR3 is TGCGCCAGCAGCCAAAACAGGGACCGGGCCTATGGCTACACCTTC. Translation gives CASSQNRDRAYGYTF.

This clonotype was seen more than once but under ten times. CDR3 protein: CASSERQYNYGYTF. The CDR3 nucleotides read TGTGCCAGCAGTGAGCGGCAATATAACTATGGCTACACCTTC. The chain couples TRBV12-3 or TRBV12-4 to TRBJ1-2, with D unresolved. There are 14 residues in the CDR3. Trimming removed 5 bases from V and 1 base from J, with 11 bases in between.

This clonotype was found a few times. J is TRBJ2-3 and V is TRBV6-2 or TRBV6-3; D unresolved. There are 15 residues in the CDR3. In germline, CDR1 is MNHEY, CDR2 SVGEGT. V lost 7 bases to trimming and J lost 1 base, with 15 bases between them. The CDR3 sequence: CASTPSGKGTDTQYF. The CDR3 nucleotides read TGTGCCAGCACCCCGTCGGGTAAGGGCACAGATACGCAGTATTTT.

This clonotype was counted at least ten times. The chain employs TRBV6-5 and TRBJ2-1; D call uncertain. V was shortened by 6 bases and J by 0 bases, with 9 bases between the two germline ends. The CDR3 loop spans 14 amino acids. The germline gives CDR1 MNHEY, CDR2 SVGAGI. The CDR3 nucleotides are TGTGCCAGCAGCCCGTCTAGCTCCTACAATGAGCAGTTCTTC. Protein product: CASSPSSSYNEQFF.

This clonotype was observed at least ten times. This chain uses TRBV27 with TRBJ2-7, with D perhaps matching TRBD1 or TRBD2 (5 bases each). V dropped 5 bases and J dropped 0 bases, with 11 bases sitting between them. CDR3 length: 14 residues. CDR1 is MNHEY, CDR2 SMNVEV, per germline (reference sequence). CDR3 sequence: CASSDPGSSYEQYF. The CDR3 DNA sequence: TGTGCCAGCAGTGATCCAGGGAGCTCCTACGAGCAGTACTTC.

The chain couples TRBV29-1 to TRBJ2-5, with 14 bases aligning to TRBD2. The J call may be incorrect, as the DNA end agrees better with TRBJ2-1. Germline-derived CDR1 and CDR2 are SQVTM and ANQGSEA. This CDR3 spans 14 amino acids. As DNA, the CDR3 is TGCAGCGTCGGGGGACTAGCGGGAGAAAGTGAGCAGTTCTTC. It is translated as CSVGGLAGESEQFF.

The chain combines TRBV7-9 with TRBJ2-1; D is unclear. V lost 5 bases to trimming and J lost 6 bases, with 11 bases between them. This CDR3 has 13 residues. Germline assignment: CDR1 SEHNR and CDR2 FQNEAQ (reference sequence). The chain's CDR3 is CASSPPLSNEQFF. The CDR3 bases are TGTGCCAGCAGCCCACCCTTAAGCAATGAGCAGTTCTTC. The whole variable domain, filled in from reference TRBV7-9 and TRBJ2-1, reads DTGVSQNPRHKITKRGQNVTFRCDPISEHNRLYWYRQTLGQGPEFLTYFQNEAQLEKSRLLSDRFSAERPKGSFSTLEIQRTEQGDSAMYLCASSPPLSNEQFFGPGTRLTVL.

The chain is built from TRBV7-2 and TRBJ2-1; perhaps TRBD2 as D (6 bases). Matching the DNA end better, TRBJ2-5 makes the J call doubtful. This CDR3 region has 13 residues. From germline, CDR1 is SGHTA and CDR2 FQGNSA. As DNA, the CDR3 is TGTGCCAGCAGTCGAGCGGAGGGGGAGACCCAGTACTTC. This encodes CASSRAEGETQYF.

This clonotype showed up just a few times. The rearrangement uses TRBV4-1 and TRBJ2-7; tentative D call: TRBD1 (6 bases). Germline V gene lookup returns CDR1 MGHRA and CDR2 YSYEKL. This CDR3 is 15 amino acids long. Trimming cost V 3 bases and J 0 bases, with 12 bases left between them. The DNA for the CDR3 is TGCGCCAGCAGCCACCTGCCGGACAGCTCCTACGAGCAGTACTTC. Translating gives CASSHLPDSSYEQYF.

This clonotype was seen repeatedly, ten times or more. This rearrangement joins TRBV15 to TRBJ2-3; no definite D call. This CDR3 comprises 13 residues. The V and J ends lost 0 bases and 2 bases respectively, with 3 bases between them. The germline gives CDR1 LNHNV, CDR2 YYDKDF (reference sequence). This CDR3 reads CATSRDPTDTQYF. DNA for the CDR3: TGTGCCACCAGCAGAGATCCCACAGATACGCAGTATTTT.

This clonotype showed up just a few times. The gene calls are TRBV12-3 or TRBV12-4 and TRBJ1-6; D is unclear. Trimming pared 3 bases from V and 10 bases from J, leaving 7 bases between. CDR3 size: 12 residues. The CDR3 reads CASSFFKSPLHF. In DNA, the CDR3 is TGTGCCAGCAGTTTCTTTAAGTCACCCCTCCACTTT.

There are a few counts of this clonotype. The rearrangement joins TRBV5-1 to TRBJ2-5; 9 bases are a match to TRBD2. The J call is doubtful: the DNA matches TRBJ2-1 better. CDR1 is SGHRS and CDR2 is YFSETQ in the germline V gene. The CDR3 consists of 15 residues. The CDR3 is CASSLERGVLGEQFF. CDR3 DNA: TGCGCCAGCAGCTTGGAGCGGGGGGTCTTAGGGGAGCAGTTCTTC.

The rearrangement uses TRBV12-5 and TRBJ1-5; D uncertain. CDR1 LGHNT and CDR2 FRNRAP come from the germline V gene. Trimming removed 7 bases from V and 2 bases from J, with 9 bases in between. The CDR3 runs 13 residues. CDR3 nucleotide sequence: TGTGCTAGTGACCAGGAGGGCAATCAGCCCCAGCATTTT. This encodes CASDQEGNQPQHF.

This clonotype has only a few counts. The rearrangement links TRBV14 to TRBJ2-7; TRBD2 matches at 12 bases. The better agreement between TRBJ2-1 and the DNA end casts doubt on the J call. Germline V gene lookup returns CDR1 SGHDN and CDR2 FVKESK. CDR3 length: 17 amino acids. CDR3 bases: TGTGCCAGCAGCCAAGATTTAAGACTAGCGGGAGTATTTGAGCAGTTCTTC. It encodes CASSQDLRLAGVFEQFF.

V gene TRBV29-1 combines with J gene TRBJ2-7; a weak D match, TRBD2 (5 bases). Germline CDR1 SQVTM, CDR2 ANQGSEA. CDR3 length equals 11 residues. Trimming took 6 bases from V and 9 from J, leaving 15 bases between them. DNA for the CDR3: TGCAGCGTCCGTCGACCGAGCGGGCAGTACTTC. Translation: CSVRRPSGQYF.